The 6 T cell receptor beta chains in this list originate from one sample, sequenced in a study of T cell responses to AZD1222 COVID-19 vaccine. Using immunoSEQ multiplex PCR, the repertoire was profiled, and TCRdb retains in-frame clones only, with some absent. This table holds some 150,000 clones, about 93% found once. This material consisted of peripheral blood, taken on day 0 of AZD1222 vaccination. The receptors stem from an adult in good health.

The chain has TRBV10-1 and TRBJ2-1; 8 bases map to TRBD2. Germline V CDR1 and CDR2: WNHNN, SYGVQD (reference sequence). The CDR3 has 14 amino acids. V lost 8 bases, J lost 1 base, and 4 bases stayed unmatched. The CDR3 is CASQPSGSYNEQFF. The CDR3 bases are TGCGCCAGCCAGCCTAGCGGGTCCTACAATGAGCAGTTCTTC.

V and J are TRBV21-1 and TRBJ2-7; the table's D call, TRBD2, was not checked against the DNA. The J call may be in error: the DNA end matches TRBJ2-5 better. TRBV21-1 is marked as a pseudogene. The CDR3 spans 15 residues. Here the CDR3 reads CASSTLAGVQETQYF. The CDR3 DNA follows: TGTGCCAGCAGCACTCTAGCGGGAGTCCAAGAGACCCAGTACTTC.

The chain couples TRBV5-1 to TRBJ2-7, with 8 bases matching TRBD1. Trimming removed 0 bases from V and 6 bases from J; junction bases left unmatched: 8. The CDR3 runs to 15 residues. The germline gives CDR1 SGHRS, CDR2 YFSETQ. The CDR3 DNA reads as TGCGCCAGCAGCTTGGGGGGCAGGGGGCTAGGCGAGCAGTACTTC. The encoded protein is CASSLGGRGLGEQYF.

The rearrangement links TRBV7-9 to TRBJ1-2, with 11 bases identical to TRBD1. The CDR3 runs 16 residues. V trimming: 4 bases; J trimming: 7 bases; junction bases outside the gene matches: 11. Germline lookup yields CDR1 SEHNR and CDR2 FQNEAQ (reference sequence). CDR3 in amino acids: CASSSQQGQGGGGYTF. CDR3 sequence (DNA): TGTGCCAGCAGCTCCCAGCAGGGACAGGGGGGAGGTGGCTACACCTTC.

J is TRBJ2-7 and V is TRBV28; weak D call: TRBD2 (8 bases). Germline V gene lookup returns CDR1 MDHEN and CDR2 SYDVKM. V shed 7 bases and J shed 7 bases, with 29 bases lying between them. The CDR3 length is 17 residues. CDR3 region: CASTDRPTGTRTREQYF. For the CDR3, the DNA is TGTGCCAGCACGGACAGGCCCACCGGGACTAGGACTAGGGAGCAGTACTTC. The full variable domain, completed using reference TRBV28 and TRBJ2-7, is DVKVTQSSRYLVKRTGEKVFLECVQDMDHENMFWYRQDPGLGLRLIYFSYDVKMKEKGDIPEGYSVSREKKERFSLILESASTNQTSMYLCASTDRPTGTRTREQYFGPGTRLTVT.

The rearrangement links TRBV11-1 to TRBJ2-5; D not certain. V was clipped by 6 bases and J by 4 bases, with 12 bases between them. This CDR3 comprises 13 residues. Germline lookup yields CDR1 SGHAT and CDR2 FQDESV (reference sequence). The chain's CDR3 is CASSPTAGETQYF. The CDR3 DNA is TGTGCCAGCAGTCCCACGGCTGGAGAGACCCAGTACTTC.